These 27 T cell receptor beta chains share one sample of origin, sequenced in a study of blood T cells in healthy people across ages. A second PCR of roughly 7 to 11 cycles used a sample-barcoded 5' primer and a J-beta primer mix. TCRdb analysed the 5' RACE reads with MiXCR anew, one entry per CDR3 protein. Among 800,000 or so distinct CDR3 sequences, approximately 25% were seen once, and the ten largest hold more than 3%. Another study also made use of these data, one on T cells of mothers and their children.

Sequenced sample: blood. The receptors come from a boy aged 5-17 years in good health.

This clonotype showed up just a few times. This chain connects TRBV6-6 to TRBJ2-4; D uncertain. This CDR3 region has 14 residues. Trimming stripped 4 bases from V and 8 bases from J, with 15 bases between. Germline loops: CDR1 MNHNY, CDR2 SVGAGI (reference sequence). The CDR3, as DNA: TGTGCCAGCAGTTCCGTTCGGGTTGGGGACATTCAGTACTTC. Translation: CASSSVRVGDIQYF.

This clonotype came up many times. This sequence joins TRBV13 and TRBJ2-5; D gene uncertain. Judging by the DNA end, TRBJ2-7 fits better; the J call may be wrong. The germline CDR1 and CDR2 sequences are PRHDT and FYEKMQ (reference sequence). The CDR3 has 13 amino acids. CDR3 residues: CASSPRLGREQYF. In DNA, the CDR3 is TGTGCCAGCAGCCCTAGGCTAGGGCGCGAGCAGTACTTC.

The chain combines TRBV5-1 with TRBJ2-7; 11 bases align to TRBD1. V shed 1 base and J 6 bases; nucleotides not matched to a gene: 6. The CDR3 has 15 residues. Germline CDR1 SGHRS, CDR2 YFSETQ. The CDR3 DNA reads TGCGCCAGCAGCTTGACGGGACAGGGGGAAACCGAGCAGTACTTC. Translation: CASSLTGQGETEQYF.

This clonotype occurred a few times. The rearrangement uses TRBV7-3 and TRBJ2-1, with D perhaps TRBD2 (5 bases). CDR1 is SGHTA, CDR2 FQGTGA, per germline. The V end was cut by 1 base, the J end by 2 bases, with 9 bases between. The CDR3 extends over 15 amino acids. DNA for the CDR3: TGTGCCAGCAGCTTAATGGGAGAAGCCTACAATGAGCAGTTCTTC. Translating gives CASSLMGEAYNEQFF.

The V call is TRBV25-1, the J call TRBJ2-1; 10 nucleotides line up with TRBD2. The germline V gene has CDR1 MGHDK and CDR2 SYGVNS. The trim removed 4 bases at V and 0 bases at J, leaving 6 bases unmatched. The CDR3 totals 17 residues. Here the CDR3 DNA reads TGTGCCAGCAGTGCAACTAGCGGGGTAAGCTCCTACAATGAGCAGTTCTTC. Residues: CASSATSGVSSYNEQFF. Full variable domain (outside the CDR3, taken from reference TRBV25-1 and TRBJ2-1): EADIYQTPRYLVIGTGKKITLECSQTMGHDKMYWYQQDPGMELHLIHYSYGVNSTEKGDLSSESTVSRIRTEHFPLTLESARPSHTSQYLCASSATSGVSSYNEQFFGPGTRLTVL.

This clonotype has more than one count but fewer than ten. The CDR3 sequence is CASRRGTYEQYF. The CDR3 DNA reads TGTGCCAGCCGGAGGGGGACCTACGAGCAGTACTTC. The chain recombines TRBV12-3 or TRBV12-4 with TRBJ2-7; D possibly uses TRBD1 or TRBD2 (6 bases each). The CDR3 loop spans 12 amino acids. V lost 8 bases, J lost 2 bases, and 10 bases lay in between.

V gene TRBV20-1 combines with J gene TRBJ2-1; TRBD2 matches 9 bases. CDR1 DFQATT and CDR2 SNEGSKA come from the germline V gene (reference sequence). The CDR3 is made up of 15 amino acids. With V trimmed by 2 bases and J by 5 bases, 7 bases remained unmatched. CDR3 region: CSARLRPSGNNEQFF. CDR3 DNA sequence: TGCAGTGCTAGATTGCGGCCTAGCGGGAACAATGAGCAGTTCTTC.

The CDR3 DNA sequence: TGTGCCAGCAGTTTAAGGGACAGCGGAGCTTTCTTT. As protein: CASSLRDSGAFF. The chain is built from TRBV12-3 or TRBV12-4 and TRBJ1-1; the match to TRBD1 covers 7 bases. The CDR3 runs to 12 residues. V shed 2 bases, J shed 10 bases, and the junction held 4 bases outside the gene matches.

The chain links TRBV27 to TRBJ1-4; D unclear. Germline V gene data show CDR1 as MNHEY and CDR2 as SMNVEV (reference sequence). CDR3 length: 14 amino acids. Trimming stripped 5 bases from V and 8 bases from J, with 15 bases between. The chain's CDR3 is CASSPLLEREKLFF. CDR3 sequence (DNA): TGTGCCAGCAGTCCCCTCCTCGAGAGGGAAAAACTGTTTTTT.

The V call is TRBV29-1, the J call TRBJ1-6, with D hard to call. This CDR3 contains 13 residues. V lost 2 bases and J 10 bases, leaving 12 bases between the germline ends. CDR1 and CDR2 (germline): SQVTM, ANQGSEA. CDR3 region: CSVEQDPGSPLHF. The DNA of the CDR3 is TGCAGCGTTGAACAGGACCCCGGATCACCCCTCCACTTT.

This chain uses TRBV6-5 with TRBJ2-5; D perhaps matches TRBD2 (5 bases). This CDR3 spans 14 amino acids. V dropped 0 bases and J dropped 1 base, with 6 bases sitting between them. Germline V lookup: CDR1 MNHEY, CDR2 SVGAGI. CDR3 in DNA: TGTGCCAGCAGTTACTCCGCGGGCCAAGAGACCCAGTACTTC. Translated: CASSYSAGQETQYF.

The chain has TRBV28 and TRBJ2-7; either TRBD1 or TRBD2 may fit D (5 bases each). The V end lost 6 bases, the J end lost 3 bases, and 30 bases lay between the germline ends. CDR3 length equals 19 residues. Germline assignment: CDR1 MDHEN and CDR2 SYDVKM. CDR3 bases: TGTGCCAGCAGGTACGAACGATTTGGGGGTACCCTGATTAACTACGAGCAGTACTTC. Amino acids: CASRYERFGGTLINYEQYF.

The chain couples TRBV6-2 or TRBV6-3 to TRBJ2-5, with 7 bases lining up with TRBD1. The better agreement between TRBJ2-1 and the DNA end casts doubt on the J call. This CDR3 has 16 amino acids. CDR1 is MNHEY, CDR2 SVGEGT, per germline. CDR3 sequence reads: CASRKKPGQVKNEQFF. CDR3 coding DNA: TGTGCCAGCAGAAAAAAGCCCGGACAGGTGAAAAATGAGCAGTTCTTC.

In this sample, this clonotype turned up a few times. The genes are TRBV29-1 and TRBJ2-2; TRBD1 matches 11 bases. Per germline, CDR1 SQVTM and CDR2 ANQGSEA. Germline trimming cut 8 bases from V and 4 bases from J; bases unmatched to any gene: 6. The CDR3 runs 14 residues. CDR3 loop: CSIRDRGATGELFF. CDR3 nucleotides: TGCAGCATCCGGGACAGGGGGGCCACCGGGGAGCTGTTTTTT.

This clonotype was recorded a few times. The chain joins TRBV18 to TRBJ1-3; D gene unclear. Trimming stripped 4 bases from V and 0 bases from J, with 13 bases between. Germline assignment: CDR1 KGHSH and CDR2 LQKENI. CDR3 length: 16 amino acids. The CDR3 loop is CASSQREADSGNTIYF. Written as DNA, the CDR3 is TGTGCCAGCTCACAAAGGGAGGCTGACTCTGGAAACACCATATATTTT.

In its sample, this clonotype was seen a few times. The CDR3 DNA follows: TGCAGCGTACGGGGGCAGGGGGCTACGACTGAAGCTTTCTTT. It yields the protein CSVRGQGATTEAFF. The genes are TRBV29-1 and TRBJ1-1; 8 bases fit TRBD1. The CDR3 has 14 amino acids. Germline values: CDR1 SQVTM, CDR2 ANQGSEA. V was clipped by 6 bases and J by 5 bases; unmatched bases: 11.

This chain's CDR3 is CASSLFPRRSYEQYF. CDR3 DNA: TGTGCCAGCAGTTTATTTCCGCGACGCTCCTACGAGCAGTACTTC. The J gene is TRBJ2-7, the V gene TRBV28; D is ambiguous. The germline CDR1 and CDR2 sequences are MDHEN and SYDVKM. This CDR3 spans 15 amino acids. V lost 1 base, J lost 0 bases, and 10 bases lay in between.

This clonotype has a handful of counts. The chain combines TRBV20-1 with TRBJ2-1; 7 positions match TRBD2. Losses at the gene ends were 4 bases for V and 5 bases for J; bases not matched to a gene: 11. Germline CDR1 and CDR2: DFQATT and SNEGSKA (reference sequence). CDR3 length equals 15 residues. The CDR3 loop is CSAMGVLAVHNEQFF. The CDR3 DNA reads TGCAGTGCTATGGGTGTCCTAGCGGTACACAATGAGCAGTTCTTC.

This clonotype was counted only a few times. This rearrangement joins TRBV20-1 to TRBJ2-1, with D unclear. Germline CDR1 DFQATT, CDR2 SNEGSKA (reference sequence). The CDR3 loop spans 12 amino acids. V gave up 7 bases and J gave up 8 bases, with 15 bases separating them. The CDR3 bases are TGCAGTGGTCATACCGGTGTGGATGAGCAGTTCTTC. Amino acids: CSGHTGVDEQFF.

The gene calls are TRBV29-1 and TRBJ2-5, with TRBD1 as a possible D gene (6 bases). The CDR3 totals 14 residues. The germline V gene encodes CDR1 SQVTM and CDR2 ANQGSEA. V gave up 7 bases and J gave up 4 bases, with 19 bases separating them. The DNA for the CDR3 is TGCAGCGGCCAAGGACAGCCCTGGTCAGAGACCCAGTACTTC. Protein: CSGQGQPWSETQYF.

V usage is TRBV29-1 and J usage is TRBJ2-7, with a tentative D call TRBD1 (5 bases). Trimming pared 4 bases from V and 6 bases from J, leaving 19 bases between. This CDR3 comprises 14 residues. Germline V CDR1 and CDR2: SQVTM, ANQGSEA. The CDR3 sequence: CSVASGHSGSEQYF. The CDR3 region has the DNA TGCAGCGTTGCGTCTGGACACTCAGGGTCCGAGCAGTACTTC.

The chain combines TRBV12-3 or TRBV12-4 with TRBJ1-2, with D possibly being TRBD1 (6 bases). The CDR3 length is 13 residues. The CDR3 nucleotides read TGTGGTCTGGACAGAAGAAAGAACTATGGCTACACCTTC. It codes for CGLDRRKNYGYTF.

V is TRBV28 and J is TRBJ1-4, with no clear D. CDR3 size: 16 residues. V lost 5 bases to trimming and J lost 6 bases, with 19 bases between them. CDR1 is MDHEN and CDR2 is SYDVKM in the germline V gene. The CDR3 here is CASSVLGLGKDEKLFF. In DNA form, the CDR3 reads TGTGCCAGCAGTGTTCTGGGCCTCGGCAAGGATGAAAAACTGTTTTTT.

The chain links TRBV9 to TRBJ2-7; D remains ambiguous. V shed 4 bases and J shed 5 bases, with 16 bases lying between them. CDR1 and CDR2 from the germline V gene are SGDLS and YYNGEE. CDR3 length equals 14 residues. Here the CDR3 DNA reads TGTGCCAGCAGCCCACGATCACGGATGGACGAGCAGTACTTC. Translation gives CASSPRSRMDEQYF.

The chain couples TRBV6-6 to TRBJ2-7; D is ambiguous. V was cut by 5 bases and J by 6 bases, with 14 bases left in between. Germline values: CDR1 MNHNY, CDR2 SVGAGI (reference sequence). This CDR3 region has 13 residues. The CDR3 is CASSADTGSEQYF. The CDR3 DNA reads as TGTGCCAGCAGTGCCGACACGGGTAGCGAGCAGTACTTC.

The DNA of the CDR3 is TGTGCCAGCAGCTTAGAAGACATGGGGGGCACAGATACGCAGTATTTT. This translates into CASSLEDMGGTDTQYF. This sequence joins TRBV7-9 and TRBJ2-3; D is perhaps TRBD1 or TRBD2 (5 bases each). Trimming pared 1 base from V and 1 base from J, leaving 12 bases between. The CDR3 extends over 16 amino acids. Per the germline V gene, CDR1 is SEHNR and CDR2 is FQNEAQ (reference sequence).

This clonotype was seen a handful of times. The chain joins TRBV5-1 to TRBJ1-5; no reliable D call. The CDR3 sequence is 14 residues long. V was cut by 4 bases and J by 4 bases, with 12 bases left in between. Germline CDR1 SGHRS, CDR2 YFSETQ. The CDR3 here is CASSPLPGNQPQHF. Here the CDR3 DNA reads TGCGCCAGCAGCCCACTTCCTGGGAATCAGCCCCAGCATTTT. Drawing the rest from reference TRBV5-1 and TRBJ1-5, the complete variable domain is KAGVTQTPRYLIKTRGQQVTLSCSPISGHRSVSWYQQTPGQGLQFLFEYFSETQRNKGNFPGRFSGRQFSNSRSEMNVSTLELGDSALYLCASSPLPGNQPQHFGDGTRLSIL.